The present T cell receptor delta chain was sequenced within a study of gamma-delta chains in newborns, infants, children. Study-level background: Microbial exposure reportedly drives polyclonal innate γδ T cell expansion after birth.

For this clone: One end of the junction does not line up with germline, which may come from a read error.

TCRdb redid the clone calls on the reads with CATT. The data hold 3,000 to 5,000 delta-chain clones, with roughly 40% observed a single time. The sequence was collected from a child who was a newborn, infant or young child, either healthy, febrile or measles-vaccinated (not recorded which). Sequencing was performed on blood, taken at week 6.

CDR3 loop: CAALPHPVLGAHTHKLIF. The CDR3 nucleotides read TGTGCGGCCCTTCCTCACCCTGTACTGGGGGCCCACACCCATAAACTCATCTTT. V and J are TRDV1 and TRDJ1, with a possible D match to TRDD3 (8 bases). Germline values: CDR1 TSWWSYY, CDR2 QGS. The CDR3 sequence is 18 residues long.